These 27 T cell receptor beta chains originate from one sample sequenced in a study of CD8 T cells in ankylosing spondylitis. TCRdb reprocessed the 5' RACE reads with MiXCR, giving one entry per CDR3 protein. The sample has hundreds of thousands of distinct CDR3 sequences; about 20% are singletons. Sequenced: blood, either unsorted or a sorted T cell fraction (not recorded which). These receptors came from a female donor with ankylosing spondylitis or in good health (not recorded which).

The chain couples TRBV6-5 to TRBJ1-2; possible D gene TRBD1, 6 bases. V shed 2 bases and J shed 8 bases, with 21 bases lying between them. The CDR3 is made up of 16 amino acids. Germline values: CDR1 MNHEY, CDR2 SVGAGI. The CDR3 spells CASSYELASTGIGYTF. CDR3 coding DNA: TGTGCCAGCAGTTACGAACTCGCCTCAACAGGGATCGGCTACACCTTC.

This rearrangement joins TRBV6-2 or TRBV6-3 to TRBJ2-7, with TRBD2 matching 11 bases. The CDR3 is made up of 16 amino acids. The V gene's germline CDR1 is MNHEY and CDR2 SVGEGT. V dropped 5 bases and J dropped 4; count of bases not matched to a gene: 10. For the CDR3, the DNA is TGTGCCAGCAGTCCAACCGGGACTAGCGGACCGTACGAGCAGTACTTC. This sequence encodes CASSPTGTSGPYEQYF.

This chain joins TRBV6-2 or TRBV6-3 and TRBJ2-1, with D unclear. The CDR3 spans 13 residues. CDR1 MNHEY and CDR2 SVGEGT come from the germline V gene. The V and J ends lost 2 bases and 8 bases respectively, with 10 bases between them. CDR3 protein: CASSYQDFDEQFF. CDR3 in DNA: TGTGCCAGCAGTTACCAAGATTTCGATGAGCAGTTCTTC.

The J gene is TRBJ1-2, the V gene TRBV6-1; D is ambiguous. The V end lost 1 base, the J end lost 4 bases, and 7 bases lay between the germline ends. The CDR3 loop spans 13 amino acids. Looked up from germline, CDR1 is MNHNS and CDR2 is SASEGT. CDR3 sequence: CASSEVGSYGYTF. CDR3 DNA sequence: TGTGCCAGCAGTGAAGTGGGATCCTATGGCTACACCTTC.

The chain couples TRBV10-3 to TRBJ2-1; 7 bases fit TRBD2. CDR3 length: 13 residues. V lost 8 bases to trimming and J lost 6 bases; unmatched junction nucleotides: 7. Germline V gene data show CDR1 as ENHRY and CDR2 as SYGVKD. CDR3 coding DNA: TGTGCCATCCTCAGACTAGCTAGCAATGAGCAGTTCTTC. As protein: CAILRLASNEQFF.

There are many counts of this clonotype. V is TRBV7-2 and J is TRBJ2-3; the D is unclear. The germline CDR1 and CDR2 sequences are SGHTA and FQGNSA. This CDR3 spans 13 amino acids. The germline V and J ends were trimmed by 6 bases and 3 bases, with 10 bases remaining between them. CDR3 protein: CASRERRTDTQYF. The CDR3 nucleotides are TGTGCCAGCAGGGAGCGCCGGACAGATACGCAGTATTTT. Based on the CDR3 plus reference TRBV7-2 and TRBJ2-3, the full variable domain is GAGVSQSPSNKVTEKGKDVELRCDPISGHTALYWYRQSLGQGLEFLIYFQGNSAPDKSGLPSDRFSAERTGGSVSTLTIQRTQQEDSAVYLCASRERRTDTQYFGPGTRLTVL.

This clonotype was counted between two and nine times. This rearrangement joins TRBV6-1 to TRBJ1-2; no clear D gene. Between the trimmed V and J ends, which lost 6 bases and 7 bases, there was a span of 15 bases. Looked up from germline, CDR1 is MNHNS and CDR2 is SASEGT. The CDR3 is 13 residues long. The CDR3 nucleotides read TGTGCCAGCAGCCCCTTCCGGACGGCTGGCTACACCTTC. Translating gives CASSPFRTAGYTF.

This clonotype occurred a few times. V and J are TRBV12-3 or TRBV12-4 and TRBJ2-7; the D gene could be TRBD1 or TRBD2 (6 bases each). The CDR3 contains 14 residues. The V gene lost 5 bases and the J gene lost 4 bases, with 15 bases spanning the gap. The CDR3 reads CASSRSGALYEQYF. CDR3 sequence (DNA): TGTGCCAGCAGTCGATCGGGGGCCCTATACGAGCAGTACTTC.

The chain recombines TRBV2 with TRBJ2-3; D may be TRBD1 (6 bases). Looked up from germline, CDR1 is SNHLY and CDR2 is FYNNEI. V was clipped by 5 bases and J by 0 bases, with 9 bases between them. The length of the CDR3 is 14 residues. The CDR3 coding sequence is TGTGCCAGCAGTCAGGGACATAGCACAGATACGCAGTATTTT. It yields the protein CASSQGHSTDTQYF.

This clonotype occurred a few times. CDR3 bases: TGCAGCGTTAAAGTACAGGGGAGCTCCTACGAGCAGTACTTC. Its translation is CSVKVQGSSYEQYF. This rearrangement joins TRBV29-1 to TRBJ2-7; TRBD1 aligns across 7 bases. V lost 5 bases and J lost 0; bases outside the gene matches: 7. CDR3 length: 14 amino acids. Germline lookup yields CDR1 SQVTM and CDR2 ANQGSEA.

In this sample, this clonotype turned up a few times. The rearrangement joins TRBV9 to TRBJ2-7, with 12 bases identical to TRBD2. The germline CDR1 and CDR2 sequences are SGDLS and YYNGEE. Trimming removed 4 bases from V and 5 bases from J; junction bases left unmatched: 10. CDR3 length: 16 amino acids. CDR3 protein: CASSQTSGGLRDEQYF. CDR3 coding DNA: TGTGCCAGCAGCCAGACTAGCGGGGGACTTCGGGACGAGCAGTACTTC. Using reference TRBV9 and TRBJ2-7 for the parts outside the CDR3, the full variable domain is DSGVTQTPKHLITATGQRVTLRCSPRSGDLSVYWYQQSLDQGLQFLIQYYNGEERAKGNILERFSAQQFPDLHSELNLSSLELGDSALYFCASSQTSGGLRDEQYFGPGTRLTVT.

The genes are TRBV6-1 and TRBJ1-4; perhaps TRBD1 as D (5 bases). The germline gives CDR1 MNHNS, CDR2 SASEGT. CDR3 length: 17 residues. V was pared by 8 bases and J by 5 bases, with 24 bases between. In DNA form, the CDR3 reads TGTGCCAGCCGCCCCTACGGGGGGTGGGGAAAGAATGAAAAACTGTTTTTT. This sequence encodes CASRPYGGWGKNEKLFF.

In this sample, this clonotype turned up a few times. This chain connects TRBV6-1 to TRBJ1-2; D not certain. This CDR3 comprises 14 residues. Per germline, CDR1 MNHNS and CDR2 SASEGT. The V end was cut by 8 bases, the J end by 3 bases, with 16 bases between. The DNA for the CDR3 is TGTGCCAGCGGGCGAGCAGGAGGGTACTATGGCTACACCTTC. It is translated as CASGRAGGYYGYTF.

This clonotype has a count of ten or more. The CDR3 sequence is CSARLAVNEQFF. CDR3 DNA: TGCAGTGCTAGACTAGCGGTCAATGAGCAGTTCTTC. J is TRBJ2-1 and V is TRBV20-1, with 7 bases matching TRBD2. The junction had 1 base not matched to a gene; V was cut back by 2 bases and J by 6 bases. Germline CDR1 is DFQATT and CDR2 is SNEGSKA (reference sequence). The CDR3 runs to 12 residues.

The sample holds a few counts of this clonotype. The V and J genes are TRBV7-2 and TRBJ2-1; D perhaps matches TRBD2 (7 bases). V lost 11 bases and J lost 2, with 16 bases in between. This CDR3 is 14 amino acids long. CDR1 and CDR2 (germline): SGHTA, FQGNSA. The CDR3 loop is CAGGGEGAYNEQFF. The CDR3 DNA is TGTGCCGGCGGCGGGGAGGGGGCCTACAATGAGCAGTTCTTC.

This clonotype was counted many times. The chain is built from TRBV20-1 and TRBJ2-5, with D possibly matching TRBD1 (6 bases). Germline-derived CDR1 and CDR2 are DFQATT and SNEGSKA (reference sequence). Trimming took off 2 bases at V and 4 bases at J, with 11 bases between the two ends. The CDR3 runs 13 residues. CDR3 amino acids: CSARRGQLETQYF. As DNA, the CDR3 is TGCAGTGCTAGAAGGGGACAACTAGAGACCCAGTACTTC.

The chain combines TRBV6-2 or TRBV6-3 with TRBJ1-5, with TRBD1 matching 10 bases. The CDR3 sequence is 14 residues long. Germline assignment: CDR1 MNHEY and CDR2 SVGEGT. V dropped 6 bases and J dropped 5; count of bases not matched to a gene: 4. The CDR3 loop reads CASRTGQGDQPQHF. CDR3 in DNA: TGTGCCAGCAGGACTGGACAGGGGGATCAGCCCCAGCATTTT.

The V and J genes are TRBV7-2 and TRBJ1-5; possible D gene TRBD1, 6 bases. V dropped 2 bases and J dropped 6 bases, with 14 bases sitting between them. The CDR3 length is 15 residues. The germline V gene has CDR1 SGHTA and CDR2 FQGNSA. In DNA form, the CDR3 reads TGTGCCAGCAGCTTAATGTGGCCAGGGGTTCAGCCCCAGCATTTT. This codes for CASSLMWPGVQPQHF.

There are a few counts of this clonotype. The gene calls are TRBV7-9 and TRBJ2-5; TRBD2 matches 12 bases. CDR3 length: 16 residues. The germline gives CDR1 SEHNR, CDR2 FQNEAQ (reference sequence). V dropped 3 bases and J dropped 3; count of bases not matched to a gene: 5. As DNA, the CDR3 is TGTGCCAGCAGCTTCCGGACTAGCGGGACCAAAGAGACCCAGTACTTC. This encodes CASSFRTSGTKETQYF.

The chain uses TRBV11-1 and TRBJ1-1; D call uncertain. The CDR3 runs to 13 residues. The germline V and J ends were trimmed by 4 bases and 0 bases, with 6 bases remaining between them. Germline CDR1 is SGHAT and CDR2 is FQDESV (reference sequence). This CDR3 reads CASSSSLNTEAFF. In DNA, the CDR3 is TGTGCCAGCAGCTCGAGTCTGAACACTGAAGCTTTCTTT.

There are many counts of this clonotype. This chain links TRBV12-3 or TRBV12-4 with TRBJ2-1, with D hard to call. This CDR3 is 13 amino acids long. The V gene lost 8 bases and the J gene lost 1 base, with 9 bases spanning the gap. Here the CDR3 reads CASHGGSYNEQFF. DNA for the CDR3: TGTGCCAGCCACGGCGGTTCCTACAATGAGCAGTTCTTC.

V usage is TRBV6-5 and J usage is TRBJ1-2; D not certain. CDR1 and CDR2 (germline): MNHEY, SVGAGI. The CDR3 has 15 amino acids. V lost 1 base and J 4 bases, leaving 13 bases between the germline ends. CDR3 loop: CASSYYNQLGYGYTF. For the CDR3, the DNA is TGTGCCAGCAGTTACTATAACCAACTTGGCTATGGCTACACCTTC.

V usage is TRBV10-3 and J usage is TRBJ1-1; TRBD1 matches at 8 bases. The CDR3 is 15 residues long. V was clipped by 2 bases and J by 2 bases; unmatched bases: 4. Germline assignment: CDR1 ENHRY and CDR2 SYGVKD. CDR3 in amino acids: CAISEATGANTEAFF. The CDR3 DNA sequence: TGTGCCATCAGTGAGGCGACAGGGGCTAACACTGAAGCTTTCTTT.

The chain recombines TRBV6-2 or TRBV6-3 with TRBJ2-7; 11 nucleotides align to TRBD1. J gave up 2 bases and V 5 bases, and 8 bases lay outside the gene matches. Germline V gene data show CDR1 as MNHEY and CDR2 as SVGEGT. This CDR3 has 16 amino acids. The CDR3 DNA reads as TGTGCCAGCAGTCGGACGGGACAGGGGGGACCCTACGAGCAGTACTTC. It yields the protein CASSRTGQGGPYEQYF.

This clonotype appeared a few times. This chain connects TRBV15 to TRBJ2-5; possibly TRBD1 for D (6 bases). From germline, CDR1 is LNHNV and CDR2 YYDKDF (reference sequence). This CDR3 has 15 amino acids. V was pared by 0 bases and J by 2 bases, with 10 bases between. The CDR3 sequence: CATSRDGQRQETQYF. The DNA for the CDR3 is TGTGCCACCAGCAGAGATGGACAGCGGCAAGAGACCCAGTACTTC.

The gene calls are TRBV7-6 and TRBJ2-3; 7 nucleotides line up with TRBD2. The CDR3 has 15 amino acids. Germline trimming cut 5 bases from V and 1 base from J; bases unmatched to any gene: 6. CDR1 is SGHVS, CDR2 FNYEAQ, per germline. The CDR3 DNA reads TGTGCCAGCAGCCATTGGACTAGAGGCACAGATACGCAGTATTTT. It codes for CASSHWTRGTDTQYF.

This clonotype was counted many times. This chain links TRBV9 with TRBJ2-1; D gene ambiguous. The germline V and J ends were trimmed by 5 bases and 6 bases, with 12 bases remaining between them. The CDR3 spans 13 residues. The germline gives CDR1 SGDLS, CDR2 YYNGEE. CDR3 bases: TGTGCCAGCAGTGCCCTAGTGACCAATGAGCAGTTCTTC. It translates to CASSALVTNEQFF.